This T cell receptor (beta chain) was captured in a study of control samples from healthy donors and cancer patients. Produced via immunoSEQ multiplex PCR; TCRdb's table is partial and in-frame only. The data contain about 110,000 clones, just over 90% of them singletons. The TCR originated in a young woman in good health. The source material was blood.

Here the CDR3 DNA reads TGTGCCAGCAGTGATAGTCATTTCTCTGGAAACACCATATATTTT. It encodes CASSDSHFSGNTIYF. This chain joins TRBV6-1 and TRBJ1-3; D ambiguous. Trimming removed 3 bases from V and 0 bases from J, with 9 bases in between. Germline assignment: CDR1 MNHNS and CDR2 SASEGT. CDR3 length: 15 amino acids.